The clone carrying this TCR beta chain appeared many times. Its antigen remains unidentified. The data were obtained in a study of T cells in Graves' hyperthyroidism and ophthalmopathy. Study-level findings and limits: Ophthalmopathy could be told apart from stable hyperthyroidism with a 13 V-J model. For ophthalmopathy, model prediction preceded onset by a median approximately 6 months.

Exclusions: uncontrolled infection, other autoimmune disease, pregnancy, lactation. PBMCs were obtained from 10 ml fresh peripheral blood. Using RNA transcripts as the source, TCR beta CDR3 regions were amplified. TCR CDR3 underwent first-round RT-PCR with the HTBI primer set. One entry per CDR3 protein results from TCRdb running MiXCR on the multiplex PCR reads. This table has roughly 110,000 distinct CDR3 sequences, approximately 15% appearing once. Per the germline V gene, CDR1 is LNHNV and CDR2 is YYDKDF (reference sequence). V trimming: 4 bases; J trimming: 6 bases; junction bases outside the gene matches: 11. The CDR3 is 16 amino acids.

The V call is TRBV15, the J call TRBJ2-5; 10 nucleotides align to TRBD1. This clonotype was sampled from a woman in her forties or fifties with Graves' hyperthyroidism. Sequencing was carried out using blood. CDR3 loop: CATSTLRDRGLQTQYF. The DNA for the CDR3 is TGTGCCACCAGCACCCTCCGGGACAGGGGCTTGCAGACCCAGTACTTC.